The rows below give T cell receptor beta chains drawn from one sample of a study of T cell changes during pregnancy in multiple sclerosis. Assay used: immunoSEQ multiplex PCR; TCRdb lists only in-frame clones, some missing. The sample lists around 95,000 clones; roughly 90% were seen once. Specimen: peripheral blood, collected after pregnancy. Receptors were obtained from a female donor with multiple sclerosis, enrolled in a pregnancy study. The CDR3 runs from the conserved cysteine through the conserved F or W. D genes are given only for firm matches. A row's size may be missing; if present it is once, few, many or a size class.

v_call: TRBV25-1
d_call: TRBD1
j_call: TRBJ1-4
clone_size: .
cdr3_nt: TGTGCCAGCAGTCCCCTCAAGGTCCAGGGGGGTGAAAAACTGTTTTTT
cdr3_aa: CASSPLKVQGGEKLFF

v_call: TRBV5-1
d_call: .
j_call: TRBJ1-1
clone_size: .
cdr3_nt: TGCGCCAGCAGCTTTCGACAGACCCCAATGAACACTGAAGCTTTCTTT
cdr3_aa: CASSFRQTPMNTEAFF

v_call: TRBV5-6
d_call: .
j_call: TRBJ2-1
clone_size: .
cdr3_nt: TGTGCCAGCAGTGAGCGGAATCGGTACAATGAGCAGTTCTTC
cdr3_aa: CASSERNRYNEQFF

v_call: TRBV27
d_call: TRBD1
j_call: TRBJ1-2
clone_size: .
cdr3_nt: TGTGCCAGCAGTTTATCGGGACAGGGTAACTATGGCTACACCTTC
cdr3_aa: CASSLSGQGNYGYTF

v_call: TRBV28
d_call: .
j_call: TRBJ2-7
clone_size: .
cdr3_nt: TGTGCCAGCAGTGTTCCGGGACAATCCTACGAGCAGTACTTC
cdr3_aa: CASSVPGQSYEQYF

v_call: TRBV15
d_call: TRBD2
j_call: TRBJ2-3
clone_size: .
cdr3_nt: TGTGCCACCAGCAGGATAGCGGGTTTAGCAGATACGCAGTATTTT
cdr3_aa: CATSRIAGLADTQYF

v_call: TRBV5-1
d_call: .
j_call: TRBJ1-1
clone_size: .
cdr3_nt: TGCGCCAGCAGGGTTTCAGGGGCGAACACTGAAGCTTTCTTT
cdr3_aa: CASRVSGANTEAFF

v_call: TRBV5-8
d_call: TRBD1
j_call: TRBJ1-2
clone_size: .
cdr3_nt: TGTGCCAGCAGCCCCATAACACGGGACAGGGGGTCTGGCTACACCTTC
cdr3_aa: CASSPITRDRGSGYTF

v_call: TRBV28
d_call: .
j_call: TRBJ1-1
clone_size: once
cdr3_nt: TGTGCCAGCAGCTACCACAGTTTTATGAACACTGAAGCTTTCTTT
cdr3_aa: CASSYHSFMNTEAFF

v_call: TRBV10-3
d_call: TRBD2
j_call: TRBJ2-7
clone_size: .
cdr3_nt: TGTGCCATCAGTCCTAAGCTAGCGGGAGGAAGAGGGCAGTACTTC
cdr3_aa: CAISPKLAGGRGQYF

v_call: TRBV5-1
d_call: TRBD2
j_call: TRBJ2-5
clone_size: .
cdr3_nt: TGCGCCAGCAGCTTCGGGGGGGCGGGAGAGACCCAGTACTTC
cdr3_aa: CASSFGGAGETQYF

v_call: TRBV5-6
d_call: TRBD1
j_call: TRBJ2-7
clone_size: .
cdr3_nt: TGTGCCAGCAGCTTGGGACAGGGATATTCCTACGAGCAGTACTTC
cdr3_aa: CASSLGQGYSYEQYF

v_call: TRBV15
d_call: TRBD2
j_call: TRBJ2-5
clone_size: .
cdr3_nt: TGTGCCACCAGCAGTAGCGGGGGCTTCCAAGAGACCCAGTACTTC
cdr3_aa: CATSSSGGFQETQYF

v_call: TRBV14
d_call: .
j_call: TRBJ2-1
clone_size: .
cdr3_nt: TGTGCCAGCAGCGAAGTCAAGGGGCTGATGGGTGAGCAGTTCTTC
cdr3_aa: CASSEVKGLMGEQFF

v_call: TRBV9
d_call: .
j_call: TRBJ1-4
clone_size: .
cdr3_nt: TGTGCCAGCAGCGTAGGAGGCAGACCAGTTGAAAAACTGTTTTTT
cdr3_aa: CASSVGGRPVEKLFF

v_call: TRBV6-1
d_call: TRBD1
j_call: TRBJ2-7
clone_size: .
cdr3_nt: TGTGCCAGCAGTGTCAGGGGGCTTTCCTACGAGCAGTACTTC
cdr3_aa: CASSVRGLSYEQYF

v_call: TRBV11-1
d_call: TRBD1
j_call: TRBJ2-7
clone_size: once
cdr3_nt: TGTGCCAGCAGCCGAAGGACAGGAGACCTCTACGAGCAGTACTTC
cdr3_aa: CASSRRTGDLYEQYF

v_call: TRBV6-5
d_call: .
j_call: TRBJ1-2
clone_size: .
cdr3_nt: TGTGCCAGCAGTTACTCGACAGTCTCCTCCTATGGCTACACCTTC
cdr3_aa: CASSYSTVSSYGYTF

v_call: TRBV19
d_call: TRBD1
j_call: TRBJ1-1
clone_size: .
cdr3_nt: TGTGCCAGTAGCCAAGGGGGCGGGGACACTGAAGCTTTCTTT
cdr3_aa: CASSQGGGDTEAFF

v_call: TRBV9
d_call: .
j_call: TRBJ1-1
clone_size: once
cdr3_nt: TGTGCCAGCAGCCCTTCCGGGGGCACTGAAGCTTTCTTT
cdr3_aa: CASSPSGGTEAFF

v_call: TRBV18
d_call: TRBD1
j_call: TRBJ1-6
clone_size: .
cdr3_nt: TGTGCCAGCTCACCTGACCCGGGACAGGGGTATTCACCCCTCCACTTT
cdr3_aa: CASSPDPGQGYSPLHF

v_call: TRBV15
d_call: .
j_call: TRBJ1-5
clone_size: .
cdr3_nt: TGTGCCACCAGCCCTGACAGTAGCAATCAGCCCCAGCATTTT
cdr3_aa: CATSPDSSNQPQHF

v_call: TRBV7-2
d_call: .
j_call: TRBJ2-1
clone_size: .
cdr3_nt: TGTGCCAGCTCTCTAACGCGTAATGAGCAGTTCTTC
cdr3_aa: CASSLTRNEQFF

v_call: TRBV27
d_call: TRBD1
j_call: TRBJ2-4
clone_size: once
cdr3_nt: TGTGCCAGCAGCAGAGACAGGGTGAACATTCAGTACTTC
cdr3_aa: CASSRDRVNIQYF

v_call: TRBV27
d_call: TRBD1
j_call: TRBJ1-2
clone_size: .
cdr3_nt: TGTGCCAGCAGTCGGGACAGGGGATATGGCTACACCTTC
cdr3_aa: CASSRDRGYGYTF

v_call: TRBV18
d_call: TRBD2
j_call: TRBJ2-1
clone_size: .
cdr3_nt: TGTGCCAGCTCACCACGCGGGGGGGCCCACAATGAGCAGTTCTTC
cdr3_aa: CASSPRGGAHNEQFF

v_call: TRBV19
d_call: .
j_call: TRBJ1-1
clone_size: .
cdr3_nt: TGTGCCGCGCGTTTAGGGGCGAACACTGAAGCTTTCTTT
cdr3_aa: CAARLGANTEAFF

v_call: TRBV7-2
d_call: TRBD2
j_call: TRBJ2-1
clone_size: .
cdr3_nt: TGTGCCAGCAGCTTGCAAGGACTAGCGGGATACAATGAGCAGTTCTTC
cdr3_aa: CASSLQGLAGYNEQFF

v_call: TRBV5-4
d_call: TRBD1
j_call: TRBJ1-1
clone_size: .
cdr3_nt: TGTGCCAGCAGCCCGGGACAGATGAACACTGAAGCTTTCTTT
cdr3_aa: CASSPGQMNTEAFF

v_call: TRBV13
d_call: TRBD2
j_call: TRBJ2-1
clone_size: .
cdr3_nt: TGTGCCAGCAGCTCACTAGCGGGAGGGCCGGGAAATGAGCAGTTCTTC
cdr3_aa: CASSSLAGGPGNEQFF

v_call: TRBV5-1
d_call: TRBD1
j_call: TRBJ1-2
clone_size: .
cdr3_nt: TGCGCCAGCAGCTTTGGCGGACCGGGGACAGGTTTTAACTTC
cdr3_aa: CASSFGGPGTGFNF

v_call: TRBV5-1
d_call: TRBD1
j_call: TRBJ2-7
clone_size: .
cdr3_nt: TGCGCCAGCAGCTTGGATGGGACAGGGGTCTACGAGCAGTACTTC
cdr3_aa: CASSLDGTGVYEQYF

v_call: TRBV20-1
d_call: .
j_call: TRBJ1-1
clone_size: once
cdr3_nt: TGCAGTGCTAGGGCCTTGGAAGCTTTCTTT
cdr3_aa: CSARALEAFF

v_call: TRBV28
d_call: .
j_call: TRBJ2-7
clone_size: .
cdr3_nt: TGTGCCAGCGGTGCTGCGGTATCCCCCTACGAGCAGTACTTC
cdr3_aa: CASGAAVSPYEQYF

v_call: TRBV28
d_call: .
j_call: TRBJ2-6
clone_size: .
cdr3_nt: TGTGCCAGCAGTCCTCAGGGGAAGCTTGGCTCTGGGGCCAACGTCCTGACTTTC
cdr3_aa: CASSPQGKLGSGANVLTF

v_call: TRBV5-6
d_call: TRBD2
j_call: TRBJ2-5
clone_size: once
cdr3_nt: TGTGCCAGCAGCTTTGGGCTAGCGGATTACCAAGAGACCCAGTACTTC
cdr3_aa: CASSFGLADYQETQYF

v_call: TRBV4-1
d_call: .
j_call: TRBJ2-1
clone_size: .
cdr3_nt: TGCGCCAGCAGCCTTTCGGAGTATGACTACAATGAGCAGTTCTTC
cdr3_aa: CASSLSEYDYNEQFF

v_call: TRBV2
d_call: .
j_call: TRBJ2-1
clone_size: .
cdr3_nt: TGTGCCAGTAAATCAGACGCTCAGGACTACAATGAGCAGTTCTTC
cdr3_aa: CASKSDAQDYNEQFF

v_call: TRBV7-6
d_call: TRBD2
j_call: TRBJ2-7
clone_size: .
cdr3_nt: TGTGCCAGCAGCTTAGAGGGCGGGGGTGCCTACGAGCAGTACTTC
cdr3_aa: CASSLEGGGAYEQYF

v_call: TRBV6-1
d_call: .
j_call: TRBJ1-2
clone_size: .
cdr3_nt: TGTGCCAGCAGCGAACTACAGGGCGTCTATGGCTACACCTTC
cdr3_aa: CASSELQGVYGYTF

v_call: TRBV10-3
d_call: TRBD2
j_call: TRBJ2-2
clone_size: .
cdr3_nt: TGTGCCATCAGTAATAGCGGGAGCCGGGACGGGGAGCTGTTTTTT
cdr3_aa: CAISNSGSRDGELFF

v_call: TRBV19
d_call: .
j_call: TRBJ1-1
clone_size: .
cdr3_nt: TGTGCCAGTAGTATAGACAGGGGTCGGACTGAAGCTTTCTTT
cdr3_aa: CASSIDRGRTEAFF

v_call: TRBV28
d_call: .
j_call: TRBJ1-2
clone_size: once
cdr3_nt: TGTGCCAGCATCACGCGGGATAACTATGGCTACACCTTC
cdr3_aa: CASITRDNYGYTF

v_call: TRBV11-3
d_call: TRBD1
j_call: TRBJ2-1
clone_size: .
cdr3_nt: TGTGCCAGCAGCTTAACTGGGACAGGGTTACATGAGCAGTTCTTC
cdr3_aa: CASSLTGTGLHEQFF

v_call: TRBV5-1
d_call: TRBD1
j_call: TRBJ2-3
clone_size: .
cdr3_nt: TGCGCCAGCAGCTTGTTTCCCGGACAGGGGTCCACAGATACGCAGTATTTT
cdr3_aa: CASSLFPGQGSTDTQYF

v_call: TRBV19
d_call: .
j_call: TRBJ1-1
clone_size: .
cdr3_nt: TGTGCCAGTAGCCCCCGGGGAGACACTGAAGCTTTCTTT
cdr3_aa: CASSPRGDTEAFF

v_call: TRBV2
d_call: .
j_call: TRBJ2-7
clone_size: .
cdr3_nt: TGTGCCAGCAGTGAATTTAAGGGGTCAACCTACGAGCAGTACTTC
cdr3_aa: CASSEFKGSTYEQYF

v_call: TRBV11-2
d_call: .
j_call: TRBJ1-4
clone_size: .
cdr3_nt: TGTGCCAGCAGCCCCCTAGATGGCTTGAATGAAAAACTGTTTTTT
cdr3_aa: CASSPLDGLNEKLFF

v_call: TRBV6-5
d_call: .
j_call: TRBJ1-1
clone_size: .
cdr3_nt: TGTGCCAGCAGTTACTCGGGAGGCCGCGGGGACACTGAAGCTTTCTTT
cdr3_aa: CASSYSGGRGDTEAFF

v_call: TRBV5-1
d_call: .
j_call: TRBJ1-1
clone_size: .
cdr3_nt: TGCGCCAGCAGCTTTATAGAGAACACTGAAGCTTTCTTT
cdr3_aa: CASSFIENTEAFF

v_call: TRBV7-3
d_call: .
j_call: TRBJ1-6
clone_size: .
cdr3_nt: TGTGCCAGCAGCTTAAGTTCGCAGGGAAATTCACCCCTCCACTTT
cdr3_aa: CASSLSSQGNSPLHF

v_call: TRBV18
d_call: .
j_call: TRBJ1-4
clone_size: .
cdr3_nt: TGTGCCAGCTCACCAGGGGGGTTGAAGGAAAAACTGTTTTTT
cdr3_aa: CASSPGGLKEKLFF